Listed here are 23 T cell receptor beta chains from one sample, sequenced in a study of T cell repertoires in cytomegalovirus infection. From the reads, TCRdb called clonotypes with MiXCR, one entry per CDR3 protein. The sample lists roughly 68,000 distinct CDR3 sequences; 22% were seen once. No antigen has been assigned to these receptors. Input material: PBMCs, sequenced either directly or after in vitro stimulation (not recorded which). These TCRs come from a human donor in good health (CMV status not recorded). Some clones in this sample may be carry-over from other donors' samples.

This clonotype was counted at least ten times. V gene TRBV28 combines with J gene TRBJ2-1; 8 positions match TRBD2. The germline V gene has CDR1 MDHEN and CDR2 SYDVKM. The junction had 7 bases not matched to a gene; V was cut back by 6 bases and J by 0 bases. This CDR3 comprises 16 residues. The CDR3 DNA is TGTGCCAGCAGGCGGCGGGGGGCTCGCTCCTACAATGAGCAGTTCTTC. It is translated as CASRRRGARSYNEQFF.

In this sample, this clonotype turned up a few times. The chain links TRBV7-8 to TRBJ1-5; D may be TRBD1 (6 bases). The CDR3 totals 16 residues. Deletions cut 5 bases from V and 4 bases from J, with 18 bases between. Germline V CDR1 and CDR2: SGHVS, FQNEAQ. The CDR3 region has the DNA TGTGCCAGCAGCCCCGTAAGCGGACAGCAGAATCAGCCCCAGCATTTT. It encodes CASSPVSGQQNQPQHF.

V gene TRBV6-1 combines with J gene TRBJ2-1; D unresolved. V lost 3 bases and J 3 bases, leaving 18 bases between the germline ends. The CDR3 extends over 17 amino acids. Germline CDR1 is MNHNS and CDR2 is SASEGT. The chain's CDR3 is CASSDQGRRTFYNEQFF. The CDR3 nucleotides are TGTGCCAGCAGTGACCAAGGCAGGAGAACTTTCTACAATGAGCAGTTCTTC.

This CDR3 is CASGTSGSRVDEQYF. CDR3 DNA: TGTGCCAGCGGTACTAGCGGGAGTCGCGTAGACGAGCAGTACTTC. The chain is built from TRBV28 and TRBJ2-7; the match to TRBD2 covers 11 bases. The J segment lost 5 bases and the V segment lost 8 bases, leaving 11 bases of the junction unmatched. This CDR3 spans 15 amino acids. CDR1 MDHEN and CDR2 SYDVKM come from the germline V gene.

The CDR3 spells CASSIEYMEDTEAFF. The CDR3 DNA is TGTGCCAGTAGTATTGAATATATGGAGGACACTGAAGCTTTCTTT. The chain has TRBV19 and TRBJ1-1; no clear D. V shed 3 bases and J shed 3 bases, with 14 bases lying between them. Germline V lookup: CDR1 LNHDA, CDR2 SQIVND (reference sequence). The CDR3 runs 15 residues.

This clonotype was picked up many times. The chain recombines TRBV7-2 with TRBJ2-4; 13 nucleotides match TRBD2. The CDR3 covers 20 residues. The V gene's germline CDR1 is SGHTA and CDR2 FQGNSA. Trimming removed 5 bases from V and 2 bases from J; junction bases left unmatched: 15. The CDR3 spells CASSIGGLAGESSSKNIQYF. Here the CDR3 DNA reads TGTGCCAGCAGCATCGGTGGACTAGCGGGAGAATCCAGTTCCAAAAACATTCAGTACTTC. The full variable domain, completed using reference TRBV7-2 and TRBJ2-4, is GAGVSQSPSNKVTEKGKDVELRCDPISGHTALYWYRQSLGQGLEFLIYFQGNSAPDKSGLPSDRFSAERTGGSVSTLTIQRTQQEDSAVYLCASSIGGLAGESSSKNIQYFGAGTRLSVL.

The rearrangement uses TRBV24-1 and TRBJ2-1; 13 positions agree with TRBD2. Trimming at V came to 6 bases and at J to 3 bases, leaving 10 bases not matched to a gene. The CDR3 contains 18 residues. Per germline, CDR1 KGHDR and CDR2 SFDVKD. The CDR3 bases are TGTGCCACCAGTCACCCGGGACTAGCGGGGAAAATCTACAATGAGCAGTTCTTC. It encodes CATSHPGLAGKIYNEQFF.

The chain links TRBV20-1 to TRBJ2-3, with 14 bases lining up with TRBD2. With V trimmed by 7 bases and J by 2 bases, 11 bases remained unmatched. CDR3 length: 17 amino acids. Looked up from germline, CDR1 is DFQATT and CDR2 is SNEGSKA (reference sequence). The chain's CDR3 is CSGRPGLAGEATDTQYF. The CDR3 DNA reads as TGCAGTGGCCGACCGGGACTAGCGGGAGAAGCCACAGATACGCAGTATTTT.

This clonotype was recorded many times. The chain couples TRBV7-2 to TRBJ2-2, with TRBD1 matching 7 bases. The CDR3 sequence is 13 residues long. V shed 1 base and J 15 bases; nucleotides not matched to a gene: 8. Germline lookup yields CDR1 SGHTA and CDR2 FQGNSA. CDR3 protein: CASSLESDRALFF. CDR3 DNA: TGTGCCAGCAGCTTAGAGTCCGACAGGGCTTTGTTTTTT.

There are a few counts of this clonotype. The chain couples TRBV28 to TRBJ1-1, with D unresolved. The CDR3 extends over 13 amino acids. V was shortened by 6 bases and J by 4 bases, with 12 bases between the two germline ends. Germline CDR1 MDHEN, CDR2 SYDVKM. CDR3 DNA sequence: TGTGCCAGCAGACCCCCCGTTGGCACTGAAGCTTTCTTT. It encodes CASRPPVGTEAFF.

The chain uses TRBV20-1 and TRBJ2-3, with 7 bases that match TRBD2. Germline V gene lookup returns CDR1 DFQATT and CDR2 SNEGSKA (reference sequence). The V and J ends lost 0 bases and 4 bases, in that order; junction bases with no gene match: 7. The CDR3 runs 15 residues. The CDR3 DNA is TGCAGTGCTAGAGACCCCCGGGGGGTCGCAGATACGCAGTATTTT. Amino acid sequence: CSARDPRGVADTQYF.

This clonotype was recorded a few times. The V call is TRBV18, the J call TRBJ2-3; the D call may be TRBD1 or TRBD2 (6 bases each). The CDR3 has 16 residues. V was clipped by 8 bases and J by 0 bases, with 18 bases between them. CDR1 and CDR2 from the germline V gene are KGHSH and LQKENI. CDR3 loop: CASRPRGGGSTDTQYF. The CDR3 bases are TGTGCCAGCCGCCCGAGAGGGGGAGGAAGCACAGATACGCAGTATTTT.

The J gene is TRBJ2-7, the V gene TRBV24-1, with no clear D. V was clipped by 5 bases and J by 1 base, with 5 bases between them. In germline, CDR1 is KGHDR, CDR2 SFDVKD. CDR3 length equals 12 residues. The CDR3 DNA reads TGTGCCACCAGTGGATCTTCCTACGAGCAGTACTTC. The encoded protein is CATSGSSYEQYF.

On this clonotype itself: The junction departs from germline at one end; a sequencing error may be responsible. V usage is TRBV7-9 and J usage is TRBJ2-1; D may be TRBD2 (5 bases). CDR3 length equals 17 residues. Germline lookup yields CDR1 SEHNR and CDR2 FQNEAQ (reference sequence). The CDR3 protein is CASSLTRLGSSYNEQLF. CDR3 DNA: TGTGCCAGCAGCCTCACACGTCTAGGGAGCTCCTACAATGAGCAGCTCTTC.

There are a few counts of this clonotype. The V and J genes are TRBV6-1 and TRBJ2-5, with 15 bases aligning to TRBD2. The CDR3 is 16 residues long. The germline CDR1 and CDR2 sequences are MNHNS and SASEGT. J was trimmed by 3 bases and V by 6 bases; bases with no gene match: 5. The CDR3 sequence is CASRGLAGGIKETQYF. CDR3 nucleotides: TGTGCCAGCAGGGGACTAGCGGGGGGTATTAAAGAGACCCAGTACTTC.

The chain has TRBV28 and TRBJ2-3; D may be TRBD2 (7 bases). From germline, CDR1 is MDHEN and CDR2 SYDVKM. Trimming shortened V by 3 bases and J by 2 bases, and 12 bases separated the two germline ends. The CDR3 loop spans 15 amino acids. CDR3 region: CASSFGGRDTDTQYF. The DNA for the CDR3 is TGTGCCAGCAGTTTCGGGGGGCGCGACACAGATACGCAGTATTTT.

The CDR3, as DNA: TGTGCCAGCAGTTCAGCCGGGACTAGCGGGAGCCCGGACGAGCAGTACTTC. Amino acids: CASSSAGTSGSPDEQYF. The rearrangement links TRBV12-3 or TRBV12-4 to TRBJ2-7, with 14 bases lining up with TRBD2. The length of the CDR3 is 17 residues. The J segment lost 5 bases and the V segment lost 4 bases, leaving 10 bases of the junction unmatched.

In this sample, this clonotype turned up a few times. The rearrangement joins TRBV7-6 to TRBJ1-5; no definite D call. The CDR3 length is 14 residues. Per germline, CDR1 SGHVS and CDR2 FNYEAQ. Trimming left V 2 bases short and J 7 bases short, with 12 bases between. For the CDR3, the DNA is TGTGCCAGCAGCTTAAACGAGAGGTCCCAGCCCCAGCATTTT. This codes for CASSLNERSQPQHF.

This clonotype occurred a few times. CDR3 DNA sequence: TGTGCCAGCAGCTTCTCGGAGGGAATGGGCGAGCAGTACTTC. Translated, it gives CASSFSEGMGEQYF. This rearrangement joins TRBV7-3 to TRBJ2-7; possible D gene TRBD2, 6 bases. V lost 3 bases, J lost 6 bases, and 15 bases lay in between. Per germline, CDR1 SGHTA and CDR2 FQGTGA. The CDR3 loop spans 14 amino acids.

This sequence joins TRBV19 and TRBJ2-1; 11 bases map to TRBD2. The CDR3 consists of 16 residues. The V segment lost 5 bases and the J segment 3 bases; nucleotides outside the gene matches: 6. Germline CDR1 LNHDA, CDR2 SQIVND (reference sequence). This chain's CDR3 is CASSSHTSGSYNEQFF. The DNA of the CDR3 is TGTGCCAGTAGTTCTCACACTAGCGGGAGCTACAATGAGCAGTTCTTC.

At least ten counts were recorded for this clonotype. The chain has TRBV7-2 and TRBJ2-1, with 11 bases fitting TRBD2. V gave up 5 bases and J gave up 3 bases; unmatched junction bases: 3. The CDR3 runs to 15 residues. Germline-derived CDR1 and CDR2 are SGHTA and FQGNSA. The CDR3 sequence is CASSQTSGDYNEQFF. The CDR3 DNA reads as TGTGCCAGCAGCCAGACTAGCGGGGACTACAATGAGCAGTTCTTC.

A few counts support this clonotype. The chain joins TRBV4-1 to TRBJ2-6, with TRBD2 matching 10 bases. The germline V gene has CDR1 MGHRA and CDR2 YSYEKL. The CDR3 consists of 17 residues. Losses at the gene ends were 1 base for V and 3 bases for J; bases not matched to a gene: 3. In DNA form, the CDR3 reads TGCGCCAGCAGCCAAGGGACTAGCGGTGGTGGGGCCAACGTCCTGACTTTC. Protein: CASSQGTSGGGANVLTF.

The chain is built from TRBV7-2 and TRBJ2-2, with 9 bases aligning to TRBD1. V was clipped by 3 bases and J by 5 bases; unmatched bases: 7. Germline loops: CDR1 SGHTA, CDR2 FQGNSA. The CDR3 covers 16 residues. CDR3 DNA: TGTGCCAGCAGCTTCGGACAGGGGCGCGGTACCGGGGAGCTGTTTTTT. Translated, it gives CASSFGQGRGTGELFF.